This T cell receptor beta chain appears in the sequencing data of a study of cytomegalovirus exposure and HLA in healthy donors. The V end lost 7 bases, the J end lost 9 bases, and 10 bases lay between the germline ends. This CDR3 is 11 amino acids long. Germline V lookup: CDR1 MNHEY, CDR2 SMNVEV (reference sequence). Researchers ran the PCR with 60 Vbeta and 13 Jbeta primers. The repertoire was sequenced with immunoSEQ multiplex PCR; TCRdb's copy has only in-frame clones and lacks some. The sample comprises a few hundred thousand clones, 80% of which are singletons, and roughly 0.3% rests with the top ten. With regard to this clone: Its antigen is not identified.

Study-wide results and caveats: In a later analysis, TCR beta V- and J-gene trimming showed a link to a missense DCLRE1C variant. Follow-up analysis seemed to connect common viral pathogens with several of the most significant clusters identified.

This sequence was found in a girl aged 2 to 10 in good health and CMV-seronegative. The chain recombines TRBV27 with TRBJ2-1; TRBD2 is a possible D gene (5 bases). Sequencing input: PBMCs. CDR3 coding DNA: TGTGCCAGCACCCGTGGAGGTGAGCAGTTCTTC. Amino acid sequence: CASTRGGEQFF.